The present T cell receptor (beta chain) was sequenced within a study of T-cell reconstitution after alpha-beta-depleted transplantation in children. Study-level findings and limits: The study traced high day-60 TCRbeta diversity in some patients to surviving recipient T cells and thymic progenitors. T-cell counts and diversity were attributed mostly to newly produced T cells one year after transplant. Reports say that about two months after transplant, the alpha-beta T cells came out of several hundred graft clones that had expanded.

This clonotype was found a few times. Its antigen is as yet unknown. Preparing the TCRbeta library involved the use of unique molecular identifiers. TCRdb re-analysed the PCR reads in MiXCR, keeping a single row per CDR3 protein. The table has about 830,000 distinct CDR3 sequences, 15% to 20% seen once; the top ten hold around 4.5%. V was clipped by 6 bases and J by 7 bases, with 10 bases between them. Germline-derived CDR1 and CDR2 are KGHSH and LQKENI. This CDR3 is 12 amino acids long. The starting material was PBMCs, mostly from graft donor cells, obtained 360 days after TCRalphabeta/CD19-depleted stem cell transplant. The V gene is TRBV18, the J gene TRBJ2-1; no clear D gene. This receptor was obtained from a male patient aged 10 to 17 who had a stem cell transplant for acute lymphoblastic leukemia, so the T cells may come from the graft donor. DNA of the CDR3: TGTGCCAGCTCCCCTCCAGTGAATGAGCAGTTCTTC. Amino acids: CASSPPVNEQFF.